A single sample gave rise to the 29 T cell receptor beta chains below, sequenced in a study of CD4 T cells in relation to SARS-CoV-2 and coronaviruses. The table came from immunoSEQ multiplex PCR; TCRdb's copy has only in-frame clones and leaves some out. The sample holds approximately 50,000 clones; roughly 94% are singletons and the top ten take approximately 0.4%. Sequenced sample: naive CD4+ T cells from PBMCs. Documented subset: naive CD4+ T cells isolated by negative enrichment. These receptors originate from an adult with COVID-19.

The rearrangement joins TRBV3-1 (or the pseudogene TRBV3-2) to TRBJ2-5, with 8 positions matching TRBD2. The CDR3 is made up of 16 amino acids. V shed 1 base, J shed 2 bases, and the junction held 6 bases outside the gene matches. CDR1 is LGHDT, CDR2 YNNKEL, per germline (reference sequence). The DNA for the CDR3 is TGTGCCAGCAGCCAAGTTTTAGCGGGACAACAAGAGACCCAGTACTTC. Residues: CASSQVLAGQQETQYF.

V usage is TRBV2 and J usage is TRBJ2-2; D possibly matches TRBD1 or TRBD2 (5 bases each). Germline loops: CDR1 SNHLY, CDR2 FYNNEI. The ends were cut back, 5 bases at V and 5 bases at J, with 12 bases in the middle. The CDR3 spans 14 residues. The CDR3 DNA reads as TGTGCCAGCAGTTCCGGGACCCTGACCGGGGAGCTGTTTTTT. Protein sequence: CASSSGTLTGELFF.

V and J are TRBV5-1 and TRBJ1-6, with 7 nucleotides matching TRBD1. This CDR3 has 15 residues. Unmatched junction bases numbered 7, after V lost 0 bases and J lost 10 bases. Germline V gene data show CDR1 as SGHRS and CDR2 as YFSETQ. CDR3 nucleotide sequence: TGCGCCAGCAGCTTGGCGACAGGGTCATTGTCACCCCTCCACTTT. Protein: CASSLATGSLSPLHF.

The chain combines TRBV6-5 with TRBJ1-1; D is unresolved. This CDR3 has 14 amino acids. Germline loops: CDR1 MNHEY, CDR2 SVGAGI. V lost 0 bases and J 1 base, leaving 6 bases between the germline ends. This CDR3 is CASSYSAGNTEAFF. In DNA, the CDR3 is TGTGCCAGCAGTTACTCAGCCGGGAACACTGAAGCTTTCTTT.

This clone was recorded a few times. J is TRBJ2-1 and V is TRBV6-2 or TRBV6-3, with TRBD2 identical over 7 bases. The CDR3 contains 12 residues. Per the germline V gene, CDR1 is MNHEY and CDR2 is SVGEGT. The J segment lost 13 bases and the V segment lost 2 bases, leaving 5 bases of the junction unmatched. Here the CDR3 reads CASSYVREEQFF. The CDR3 coding sequence is TGTGCCAGCAGTTACGTTCGGGAGGAACAGTTCTTC.

This chain links TRBV2 with TRBJ2-3; 7 bases match TRBD2. Germline assignment: CDR1 SNHLY and CDR2 FYNNEI. The CDR3 contains 15 residues. J gave up 6 bases and V 4 bases, and 10 bases lay outside the gene matches. CDR3 protein: CASSALGLVRDTQYF. CDR3 coding DNA: TGTGCCAGCAGTGCGCTTGGACTAGTAAGGGATACGCAGTATTTT.

The V call is TRBV5-1, the J call TRBJ2-3; TRBD2 aligns across 12 bases. This CDR3 comprises 19 residues. The J segment lost 0 bases and the V segment lost 0 bases, leaving 8 bases of the junction unmatched. CDR1 and CDR2 (germline): SGHRS, YFSETQ. The CDR3 here is CASSLVLAGGFTSTDTQYF. Here the CDR3 DNA reads TGCGCCAGCAGCTTGGTACTAGCGGGAGGCTTTACTAGCACAGATACGCAGTATTTT.

This clone appeared a few times. This chain connects TRBV5-4 to TRBJ2-7, with D possibly TRBD2 on 5 matching bases. The germline V and J ends were trimmed by 1 base and 2 bases, with 13 bases remaining between them. This CDR3 contains 15 residues. From germline, CDR1 is SGHNT and CDR2 YYREEE (reference sequence). The DNA of the CDR3 is TGTGCCAGCAGCTTGTATCCGGGAACTGCCTACGAGCAGTACTTC. Translating it yields CASSLYPGTAYEQYF.

This chain links TRBV9 with TRBJ2-2; D might be TRBD1 (6 bases). CDR3 length: 16 residues. Germline CDR1 is SGDLS and CDR2 is YYNGEE. Between the trimmed V and J ends, which lost 0 bases and 0 bases, there was a span of 9 bases. CDR3 bases: TGTGCCAGCAGCGTAGCGGGACACTCGAACACCGGGGAGCTGTTTTTT. It translates to CASSVAGHSNTGELFF. The entire variable domain, with the rest obtained from reference TRBV9 and TRBJ2-2, is as follows: DSGVTQTPKHLITATGQRVTLRCSPRSGDLSVYWYQQSLDQGLQFLIQYYNGEERAKGNILERFSAQQFPDLHSELNLSSLELGDSALYFCASSVAGHSNTGELFFGEGSRLTVL.

In this sample, this clone turned up a few times. The chain couples TRBV18 to TRBJ1-1; D is unclear. Trimming pared 3 bases from V and 7 bases from J, leaving 6 bases between. CDR3 length: 11 amino acids. CDR1 is KGHSH and CDR2 is LQKENI in the germline V gene. The CDR3 region is CASSPLVEAFF. CDR3 bases: TGTGCCAGCTCACCCTTAGTTGAAGCTTTCTTT. The variable domain in full, with the rest retrieved from reference TRBV18 and TRBJ1-1, is NAGVMQNPRHLVRRRGQEARLRCSPMKGHSHVYWYRQLPEEGLKFMVYLQKENIIDESGMPKERFSAEFPKEGPSILRIQQVVRGDSAAYFCASSPLVEAFFGQGTRLTVV.

The rearrangement uses TRBV5-1 and TRBJ2-2, with 10 nucleotides matching TRBD1. The V and J ends lost 3 bases and 6 bases, in that order; junction bases with no gene match: 8. The CDR3 spans 16 residues. Germline V gene data show CDR1 as SGHRS and CDR2 as YFSETQ. This CDR3 reads CASSWTGGMAAGELFF. CDR3 nucleotide sequence: TGCGCCAGCAGCTGGACAGGGGGTATGGCGGCCGGGGAGCTGTTTTTT.

The chain combines TRBV6-5 with TRBJ1-1; 7 nucleotides agree with TRBD1. V shed 8 bases, J shed 5 bases, and the junction held 8 bases outside the gene matches. Germline V gene data show CDR1 as MNHEY and CDR2 as SVGAGI. This CDR3 comprises 13 residues. The CDR3 sequence: CASRSAGGTEAFF. The CDR3 DNA is TGTGCCAGCCGTTCAGCAGGGGGGACTGAAGCTTTCTTT.

The gene calls are TRBV7-9 and TRBJ2-7; D may be TRBD1 (5 bases). This CDR3 spans 16 amino acids. Germline CDR1 and CDR2: SEHNR and FQNEAQ (reference sequence). The V end lost 5 bases, the J end lost 3 bases, and 20 bases lay between the germline ends. The CDR3 loop reads CASSPPDRKVDYEQYF. DNA for the CDR3: TGTGCCAGCAGCCCACCCGACAGAAAGGTCGACTACGAGCAGTACTTC.

This clone has only one observation. The chain combines TRBV18 with TRBJ2-3; D call uncertain. This CDR3 spans 15 amino acids. Deletions cut 1 base from V and 2 bases from J, with 10 bases between. CDR1 and CDR2 (germline): KGHSH, LQKENI. CDR3 residues: CASSPLSLLTDTQYF. The DNA of the CDR3 is TGTGCCAGCTCACCACTGTCGCTTCTCACAGATACGCAGTATTTT.

V and J are TRBV6-5 and TRBJ2-6, with 7 positions matching TRBD1. The germline V gene encodes CDR1 MNHEY and CDR2 SVGAGI. V lost 6 bases, J lost 2 bases, and 4 bases stayed unmatched. The CDR3 has 15 amino acids. CDR3 sequence reads: CASSHGQAGANVLTF. DNA for the CDR3: TGTGCCAGCAGCCACGGACAGGCTGGGGCCAACGTCCTGACTTTC.

The V and J genes are TRBV13 and TRBJ2-7, with 11 nucleotides matching TRBD2. Germline values: CDR1 PRHDT, CDR2 FYEKMQ (reference sequence). The V gene end was trimmed by 0 bases and the J gene end by 3 bases; junction bases not matched to a gene: 4. CDR3 length: 16 amino acids. The CDR3: CASSLGPGTSGYEQYF. In nucleotides, the CDR3 is TGTGCCAGCAGCTTAGGCCCGGGGACTAGCGGCTACGAGCAGTACTTC.

The rearrangement links TRBV11-3 to TRBJ2-3; D unclear. Trimming took off 1 base at V and 2 bases at J, with 7 bases between the two ends. This CDR3 comprises 14 residues. Germline CDR1 and CDR2: SGHNT and YENEEA. Here the CDR3 DNA reads TGTGCCAGCAGCTTAGTCGGCGACACAGATACGCAGTATTTT. Its protein is CASSLVGDTDTQYF.

The chain uses TRBV19 and TRBJ1-2; no definite D call. V was trimmed by 3 bases and J by 3 bases, leaving 11 bases between them. CDR1 and CDR2 (germline): LNHDA, SQIVND (reference sequence). CDR3 length: 14 residues. The CDR3 DNA reads TGTGCCAGTAGTATTGGGCCTACTGACTATGGCTACACCTTC. This sequence encodes CASSIGPTDYGYTF. Full variable domain (rest looked up from reference TRBV19 and TRBJ1-2): DGGITQSPKYLFRKEGQNVTLSCEQNLNHDAMYWYRQDPGQGLRLIYYSQIVNDFQKGDIAEGYSVSREKKESFPLTVTSAQKNPTAFYLCASSIGPTDYGYTFGSGTRLTVV.

The V gene is TRBV18, the J gene TRBJ1-5; D unclear. Germline CDR1 is KGHSH and CDR2 is LQKENI. The CDR3 is 15 residues long. Trimming cost V 2 bases and J 2 bases, with 10 bases left between them. The CDR3, as DNA: TGTGCCAGCTCACCAACAGAGAACCGCAATCAGCCCCAGCATTTT. Amino acids: CASSPTENRNQPQHF.

V is TRBV7-2 and J is TRBJ2-5; perhaps D is TRBD1 or TRBD2 (6 bases each). With 5 bases removed from V and 1 base from J, the gap between germline ends came to 11 bases. Per the germline V gene, CDR1 is SGHTA and CDR2 is FQGNSA. The CDR3 is made up of 14 amino acids. This chain's CDR3 is CASSKRGAQETQYF. The CDR3 nucleotides are TGTGCCAGCAGCAAAAGGGGGGCCCAAGAGACCCAGTACTTC.

The CDR3 DNA reads as TGTGCCAGCTCACCATGGGCGGGACGAAGCTCCTACGAGCAGTACTTC. It yields the protein CASSPWAGRSSYEQYF. The rearrangement joins TRBV18 to TRBJ2-7, with TRBD2 as a possible D gene (6 bases). The CDR3 has 16 residues. The V and J ends lost 2 bases and 0 bases respectively, with 14 bases between them. Germline values: CDR1 KGHSH, CDR2 LQKENI. The whole variable domain, remainder taken from reference TRBV18 and TRBJ2-7, is NAGVMQNPRHLVRRRGQEARLRCSPMKGHSHVYWYRQLPEEGLKFMVYLQKENIIDESGMPKERFSAEFPKEGPSILRIQQVVRGDSAAYFCASSPWAGRSSYEQYFGPGTRLTVT.

V is TRBV2 and J is TRBJ1-4; maybe TRBD1 (6 bases). The germline V gene has CDR1 SNHLY and CDR2 FYNNEI. This CDR3 comprises 14 residues. V lost 8 bases and J lost 5, with 15 bases in between. The CDR3: CASVRGGSNEKLFF. Here the CDR3 DNA reads TGTGCCAGCGTTAGGGGGGGAAGCAATGAAAAACTGTTTTTT. Complete variable domain (other parts from reference TRBV2 and TRBJ1-4): EPEVTQTPSHQVTQMGQEVILRCVPISNHLYFYWYRQILGQKVEFLVSFYNNEISEKSEIFDDQFSVERPDGSNFTLKIRSTKLEDSAMYFCASVRGGSNEKLFFGSGTQLSVL.

V usage is TRBV5-1 and J usage is TRBJ1-4; D gene ambiguous. CDR1 and CDR2 (germline): SGHRS, YFSETQ. The CDR3 consists of 14 residues. V was clipped by 5 bases and J by 5 bases, with 13 bases between them. The CDR3 spells CASRSPVLNEKLFF. The CDR3 DNA reads TGCGCCAGCAGATCCCCTGTACTGAATGAAAAACTGTTTTTT.

The chain links TRBV28 to TRBJ2-6; no definite D call. The CDR3 is 16 residues long. With 2 bases removed from V and 1 base from J, the gap between germline ends came to 9 bases. Germline values: CDR1 MDHEN, CDR2 SYDVKM. CDR3 nucleotides: TGTGCCAGCAGTTTAATAGACTCATCTGGGGCCAACGTCCTGACTTTC. Residues: CASSLIDSSGANVLTF.

This chain joins TRBV28 and TRBJ1-4; D is uncertain. The CDR3 is 15 amino acids. With 5 bases removed from V and 0 bases from J, the gap between germline ends came to 10 bases. Germline loops: CDR1 MDHEN, CDR2 SYDVKM. The CDR3 DNA reads as TGTGCCAGCAGTCCCGCGGGGACAACTAATGAAAAACTGTTTTTT. It specifies CASSPAGTTNEKLFF.

This chain uses TRBV27 with TRBJ2-1; 9 bases fit TRBD2. This CDR3 has 19 residues. Germline trimming cut 3 bases from V and 9 bases from J; bases unmatched to any gene: 21. Germline assignment: CDR1 MNHEY and CDR2 SMNVEV (reference sequence). CDR3 DNA: TGTGCCAGCAGTTTGGTCCCGGGAGGGCTAGCGGGGAGGCGTGGTGAGCAGTTCTTC. As protein: CASSLVPGGLAGRRGEQFF.

This clone has a handful of counts. The chain joins TRBV9 to TRBJ2-2, with no clear D. Trimming cost V 0 bases and J 4 bases, with 13 bases left between them. The CDR3 covers 16 residues. Germline V gene lookup returns CDR1 SGDLS and CDR2 YYNGEE. The DNA of the CDR3 is TGTGCCAGCAGCGTAGGTATGGCCCGTCGCACCGGGGAGCTGTTTTTT. This translates into CASSVGMARRTGELFF.

The genes are TRBV6-6 and TRBJ2-7, with 7 bases matching TRBD2. CDR1 and CDR2 (germline): MNHNY, SVGAGI (reference sequence). With 6 bases clipped from V and 3 bases from J, the junction kept 5 bases outside the gene matches. The CDR3 contains 13 residues. CDR3 sequence reads: CASRNGRNYEQYF. The CDR3 DNA reads as TGTGCCAGCAGGAACGGGAGGAACTACGAGCAGTACTTC.

This chain joins TRBV28 and TRBJ1-1; the D is unclear. Germline V CDR1 and CDR2: MDHEN, SYDVKM. There are 15 residues in the CDR3. V dropped 2 bases and J dropped 1 base, with 11 bases sitting between them. CDR3 coding DNA: TGTGCCAGCAGTTTAGGCTTTCCGGGGAACACTGAAGCTTTCTTT. Encoded protein: CASSLGFPGNTEAFF.